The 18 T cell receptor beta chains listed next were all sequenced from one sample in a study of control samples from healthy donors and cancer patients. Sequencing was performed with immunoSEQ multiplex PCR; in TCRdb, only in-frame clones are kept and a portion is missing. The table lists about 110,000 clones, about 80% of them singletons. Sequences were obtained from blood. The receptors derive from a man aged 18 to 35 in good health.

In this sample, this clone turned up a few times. CDR3 coding DNA: TGTGCCAGCAGTCCGAGCGGGGGAACCGAGCAGTACTTC. Its protein is CASSPSGGTEQYF. This chain uses TRBV12-3 or TRBV12-4 with TRBJ2-7; 8 positions agree with TRBD2. This CDR3 is built from 13 residues. The V segment lost 5 bases and the J segment 6 bases; nucleotides outside the gene matches: 6.

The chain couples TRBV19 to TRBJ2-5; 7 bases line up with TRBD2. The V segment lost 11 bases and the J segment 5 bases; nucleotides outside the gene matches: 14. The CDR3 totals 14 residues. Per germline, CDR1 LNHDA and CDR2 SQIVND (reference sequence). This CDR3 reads CASSRAGVGETQYF. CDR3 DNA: TGTGCCTCTAGTAGGGCGGGGGTCGGGGAGACCCAGTACTTC.

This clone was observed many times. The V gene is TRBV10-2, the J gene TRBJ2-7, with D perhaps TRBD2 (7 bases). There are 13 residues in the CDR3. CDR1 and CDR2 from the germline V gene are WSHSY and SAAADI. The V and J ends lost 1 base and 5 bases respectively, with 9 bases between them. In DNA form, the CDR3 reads TGCGCCAGCAGTGAGTGGGAGGGGGACGAGCAGTACGTC. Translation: CASSEWEGDEQYV.

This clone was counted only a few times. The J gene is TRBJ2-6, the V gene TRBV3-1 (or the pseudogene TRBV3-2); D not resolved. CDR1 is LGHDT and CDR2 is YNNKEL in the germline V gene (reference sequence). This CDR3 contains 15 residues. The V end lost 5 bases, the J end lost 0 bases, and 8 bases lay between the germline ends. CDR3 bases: TGTGCCAGCAGCATCGTGGGCTCTGGGGCCAACGTCCTGACTTTC. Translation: CASSIVGSGANVLTF.

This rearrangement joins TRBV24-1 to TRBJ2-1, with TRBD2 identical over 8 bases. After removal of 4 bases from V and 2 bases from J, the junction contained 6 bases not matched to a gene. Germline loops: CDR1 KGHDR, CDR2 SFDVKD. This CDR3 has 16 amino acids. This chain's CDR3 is CATSDDTGGPYNEQFF. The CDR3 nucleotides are TGTGCCACCAGTGACGATACGGGGGGGCCCTACAATGAGCAGTTCTTC.

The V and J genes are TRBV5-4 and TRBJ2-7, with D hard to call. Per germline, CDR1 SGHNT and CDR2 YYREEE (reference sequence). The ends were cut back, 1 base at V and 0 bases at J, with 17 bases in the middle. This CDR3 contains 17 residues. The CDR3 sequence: CASSLSPGQATSYEQYF. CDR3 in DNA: TGTGCCAGCAGCTTGTCTCCCGGGCAGGCTACCTCCTACGAGCAGTACTTC.

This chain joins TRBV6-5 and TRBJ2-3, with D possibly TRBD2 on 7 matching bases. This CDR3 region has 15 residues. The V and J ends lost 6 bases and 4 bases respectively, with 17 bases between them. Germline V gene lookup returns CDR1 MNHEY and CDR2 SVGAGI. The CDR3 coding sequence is TGTGCCAGCAGGCAGGGGCGGGGGAGGGCAGATACGCAGTATTTT. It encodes CASRQGRGRADTQYF.

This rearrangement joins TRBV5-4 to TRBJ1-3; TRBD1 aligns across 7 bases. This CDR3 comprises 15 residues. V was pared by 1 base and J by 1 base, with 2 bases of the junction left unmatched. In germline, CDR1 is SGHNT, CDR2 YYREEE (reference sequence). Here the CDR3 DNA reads TGTGCCAGCAGCTTGAACAGGGGTTCTGGAAACACCATATATTTT. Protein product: CASSLNRGSGNTIYF.

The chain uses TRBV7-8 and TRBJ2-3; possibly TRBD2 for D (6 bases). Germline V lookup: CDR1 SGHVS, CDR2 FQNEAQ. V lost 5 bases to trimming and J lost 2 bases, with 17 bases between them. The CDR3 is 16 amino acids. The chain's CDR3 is CASSQRDFSLTDTQYF. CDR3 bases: TGTGCCAGCAGCCAACGGGACTTTTCCCTCACAGATACGCAGTATTTT.

The CDR3 sequence is CASSQDIVEAGLTYEQYF. DNA for the CDR3: TGTGCCAGCAGCCAAGATATTGTGGAGGCAGGCCTCACCTACGAGCAGTACTTC. The V and J genes are TRBV3-1 (or the pseudogene TRBV3-2) and TRBJ2-7; TRBD2 might be the D (5 bases). Germline CDR1 and CDR2: LGHDT and YNNKEL (reference sequence). This CDR3 has 18 residues. Trimming left V 0 bases short and J 2 bases short, with 20 bases between.

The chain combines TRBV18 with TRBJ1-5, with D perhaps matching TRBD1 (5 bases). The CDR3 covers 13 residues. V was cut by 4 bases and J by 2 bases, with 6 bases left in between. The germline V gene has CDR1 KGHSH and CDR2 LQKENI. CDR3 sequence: CASSQGGNQPQHF. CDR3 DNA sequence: TGTGCCAGCTCACAAGGGGGCAATCAGCCCCAGCATTTT.

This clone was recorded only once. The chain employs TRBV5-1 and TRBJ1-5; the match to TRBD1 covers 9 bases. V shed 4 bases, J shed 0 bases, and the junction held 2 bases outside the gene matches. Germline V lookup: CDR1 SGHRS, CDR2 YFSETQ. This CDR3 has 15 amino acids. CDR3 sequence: CASSMGQGSNQPQHF. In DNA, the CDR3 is TGCGCCAGCAGCATGGGACAGGGTAGCAATCAGCCCCAGCATTTT.

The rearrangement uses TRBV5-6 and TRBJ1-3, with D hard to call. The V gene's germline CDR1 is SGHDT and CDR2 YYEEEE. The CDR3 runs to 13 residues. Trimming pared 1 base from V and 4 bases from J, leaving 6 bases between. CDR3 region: CASSLYGGNTIYF. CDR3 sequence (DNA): TGTGCCAGCAGCTTGTACGGCGGAAACACCATATATTTT.

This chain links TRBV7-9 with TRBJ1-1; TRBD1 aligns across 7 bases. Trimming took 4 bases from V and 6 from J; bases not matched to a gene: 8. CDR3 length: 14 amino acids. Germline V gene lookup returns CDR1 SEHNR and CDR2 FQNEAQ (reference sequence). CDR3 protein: CASSYLQGSAEAFF. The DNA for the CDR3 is TGTGCCAGCAGCTACTTACAGGGGAGCGCTGAAGCTTTCTTT.

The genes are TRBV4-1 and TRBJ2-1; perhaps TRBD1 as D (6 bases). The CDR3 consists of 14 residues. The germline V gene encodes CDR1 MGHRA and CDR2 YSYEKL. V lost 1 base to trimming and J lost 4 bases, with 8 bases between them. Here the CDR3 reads CASSQAQGYNEQFF. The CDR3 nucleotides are TGCGCCAGCAGCCAAGCGCAGGGGTACAATGAGCAGTTCTTC.

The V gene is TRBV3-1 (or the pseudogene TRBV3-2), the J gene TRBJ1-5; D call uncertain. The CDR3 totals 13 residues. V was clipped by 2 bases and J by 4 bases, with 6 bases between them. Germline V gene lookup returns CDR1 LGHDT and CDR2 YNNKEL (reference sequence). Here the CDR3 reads CASSQQRNQPQHF. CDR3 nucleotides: TGTGCCAGCAGCCAACAGAGGAATCAGCCCCAGCATTTT.

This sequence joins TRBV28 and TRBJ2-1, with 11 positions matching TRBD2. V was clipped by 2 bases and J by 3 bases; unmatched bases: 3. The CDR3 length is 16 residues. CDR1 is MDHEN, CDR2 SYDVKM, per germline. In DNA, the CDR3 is TGTGCCAGCAGTTTAACTAGCGGGGGATACTACAATGAGCAGTTCTTC. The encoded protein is CASSLTSGGYYNEQFF.

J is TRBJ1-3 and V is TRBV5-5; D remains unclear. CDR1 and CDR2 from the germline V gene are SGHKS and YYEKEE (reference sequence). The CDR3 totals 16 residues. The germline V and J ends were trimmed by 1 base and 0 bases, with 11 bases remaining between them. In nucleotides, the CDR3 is TGTGCCAGCAGCTTGTACGGGCGAGACTCTGGAAACACCATATATTTT. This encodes CASSLYGRDSGNTIYF.